Reported below is one T cell receptor beta chain. The target antigen is unknown. This CDR3 contains 16 residues. Germline CDR1 is MNHEY and CDR2 is SVGAGI. Trimming removed 4 bases at V and 0 bases at J, with 16 bases between. The data stem from a study of OX40 agonist ivuxolimab in advanced cancers. General study results and limits: The investigators did not determine what antigen specificity the expanded peripheral T cells had.

TCRdb's copy holds only in-frame clones and misses some; the assay was immunoSEQ multiplex PCR. The sample yields about 14,000 clones, around 80% seen once. Material: CD4+ or CD8+ T cells sorted from blood, obtained in a trial of the OX40 agonist ivuxolimab. The chain links TRBV6-5 to TRBJ2-7; possible D gene TRBD2, 5 bases. This receptor was identified in an adult with an advanced solid tumor such as melanoma, head and neck, liver or kidney cancer. The CDR3 coding sequence is TGTGCCAGCAGTTCCTTGAGGGAGACCAACTCCTACGAGCAGTACTTC. This gives the protein CASSSLRETNSYEQYF.